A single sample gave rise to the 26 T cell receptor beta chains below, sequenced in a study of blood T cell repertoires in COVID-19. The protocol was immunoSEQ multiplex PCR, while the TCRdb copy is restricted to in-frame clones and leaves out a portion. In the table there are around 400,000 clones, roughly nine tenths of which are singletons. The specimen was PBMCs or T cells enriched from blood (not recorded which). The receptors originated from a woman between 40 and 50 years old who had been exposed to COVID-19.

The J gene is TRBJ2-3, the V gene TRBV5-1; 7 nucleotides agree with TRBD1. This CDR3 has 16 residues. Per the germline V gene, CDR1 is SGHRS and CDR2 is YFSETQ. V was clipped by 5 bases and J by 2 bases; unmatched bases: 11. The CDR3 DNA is TGCGCCAGCAGTCTGTCACCGGGACAGACCACAGATACGCAGTATTTT. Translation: CASSLSPGQTTDTQYF.

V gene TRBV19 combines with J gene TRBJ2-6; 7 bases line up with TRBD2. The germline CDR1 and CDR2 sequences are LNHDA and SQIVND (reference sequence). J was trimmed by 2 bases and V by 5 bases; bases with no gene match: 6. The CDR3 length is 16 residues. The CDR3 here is CASSPRGGAGANVLTF. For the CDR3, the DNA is TGTGCCAGTAGTCCTCGGGGAGGGGCTGGGGCCAACGTCCTGACTTTC.

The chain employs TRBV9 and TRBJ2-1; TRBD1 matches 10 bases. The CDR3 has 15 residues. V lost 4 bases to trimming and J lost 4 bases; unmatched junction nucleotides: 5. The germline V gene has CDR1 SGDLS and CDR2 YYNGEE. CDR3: CASSLGTGVYNEQFF. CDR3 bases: TGTGCCAGCAGCCTTGGGACAGGGGTATACAATGAGCAGTTCTTC.

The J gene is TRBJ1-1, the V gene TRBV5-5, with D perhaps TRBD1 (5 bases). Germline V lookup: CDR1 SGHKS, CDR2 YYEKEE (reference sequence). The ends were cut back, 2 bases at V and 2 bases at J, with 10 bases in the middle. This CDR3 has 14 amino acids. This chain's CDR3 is CASSFQGDNTEAFF. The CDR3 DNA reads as TGTGCCAGCAGCTTCCAGGGTGACAACACTGAAGCTTTCTTT.

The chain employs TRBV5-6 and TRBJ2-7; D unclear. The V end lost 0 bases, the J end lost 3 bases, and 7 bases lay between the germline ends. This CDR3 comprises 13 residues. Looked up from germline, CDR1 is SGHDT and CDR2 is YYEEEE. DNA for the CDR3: TGTGCCAGCAGCTTGGACACCCTCTACGAGCAGTACTTC. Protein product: CASSLDTLYEQYF.

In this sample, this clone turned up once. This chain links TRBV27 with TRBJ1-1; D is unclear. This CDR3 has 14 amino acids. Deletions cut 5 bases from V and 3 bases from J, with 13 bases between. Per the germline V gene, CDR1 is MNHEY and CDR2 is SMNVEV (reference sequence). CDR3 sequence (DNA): TGTGCCAGCAGTGAACAAGGGAGGCACACTGAAGCTTTCTTT. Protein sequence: CASSEQGRHTEAFF.

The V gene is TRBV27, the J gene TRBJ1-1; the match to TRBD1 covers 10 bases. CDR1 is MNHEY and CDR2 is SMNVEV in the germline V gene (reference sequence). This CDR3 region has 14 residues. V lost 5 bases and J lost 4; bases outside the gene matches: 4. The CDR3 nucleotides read TGTGCCAGCAGTCTGACAGGGGGCAGCACTGAAGCTTTCTTT. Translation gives CASSLTGGSTEAFF.

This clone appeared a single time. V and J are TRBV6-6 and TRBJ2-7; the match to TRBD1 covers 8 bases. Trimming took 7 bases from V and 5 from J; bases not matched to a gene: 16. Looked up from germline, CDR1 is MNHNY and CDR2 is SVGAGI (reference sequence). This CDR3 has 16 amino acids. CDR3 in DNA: TGTGCCAGCACCGATTTACCGGGACAGGCAGTCAACGAGCAGTACTTC. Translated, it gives CASTDLPGQAVNEQYF.

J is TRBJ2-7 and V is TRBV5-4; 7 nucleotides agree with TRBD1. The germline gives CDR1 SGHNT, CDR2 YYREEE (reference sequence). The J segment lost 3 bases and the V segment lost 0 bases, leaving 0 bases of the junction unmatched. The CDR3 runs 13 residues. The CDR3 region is CASSLDRGYEQYF. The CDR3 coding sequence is TGTGCCAGCAGCTTGGACAGGGGCTACGAGCAGTACTTC.

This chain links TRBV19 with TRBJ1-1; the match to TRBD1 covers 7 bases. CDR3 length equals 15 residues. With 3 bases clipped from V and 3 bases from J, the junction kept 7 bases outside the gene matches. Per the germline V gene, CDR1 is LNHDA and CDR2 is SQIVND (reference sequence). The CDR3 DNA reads TGTGCCAGTAGTATGAGGGGGCGTTGGGACACTGAAGCTTTCTTT. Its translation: CASSMRGRWDTEAFF.

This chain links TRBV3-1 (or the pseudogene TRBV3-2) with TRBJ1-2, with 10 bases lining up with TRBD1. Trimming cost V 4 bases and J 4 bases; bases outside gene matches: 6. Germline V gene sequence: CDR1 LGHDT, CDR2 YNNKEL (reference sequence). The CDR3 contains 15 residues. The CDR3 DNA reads TGTGCCAGCAGCCCCTCCGGGACAGGGGTCTATGGCTACACCTTC. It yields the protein CASSPSGTGVYGYTF.

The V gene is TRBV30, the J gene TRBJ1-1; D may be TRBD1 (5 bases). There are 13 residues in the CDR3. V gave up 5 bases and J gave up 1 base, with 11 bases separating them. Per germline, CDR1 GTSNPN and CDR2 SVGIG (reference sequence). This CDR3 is CAWGGSKNTEAFF. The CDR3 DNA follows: TGTGCCTGGGGGGGGTCAAAGAACACTGAAGCTTTCTTT.

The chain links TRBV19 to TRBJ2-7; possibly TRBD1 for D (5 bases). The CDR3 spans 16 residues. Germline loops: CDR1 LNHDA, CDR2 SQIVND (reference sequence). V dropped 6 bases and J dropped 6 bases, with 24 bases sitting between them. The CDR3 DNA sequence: TGTGCCAGTAGCCCCACAAGGGCGCCCCTTGGGGCCGAGCAGTACTTC. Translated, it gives CASSPTRAPLGAEQYF.

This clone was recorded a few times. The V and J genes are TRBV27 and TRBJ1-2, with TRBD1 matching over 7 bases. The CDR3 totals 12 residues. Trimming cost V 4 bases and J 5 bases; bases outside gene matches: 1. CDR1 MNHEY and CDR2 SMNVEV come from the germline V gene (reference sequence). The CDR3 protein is CASSSRGYGYTF. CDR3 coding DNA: TGTGCCAGCAGTTCCAGGGGGTATGGCTACACCTTC.

The CDR3: CASSVGLRDTGELFF. In nucleotides, the CDR3 is TGTGCCAGCAGCGTGGGACTTCGGGACACCGGGGAGCTGTTTTTT. The rearrangement links TRBV9 to TRBJ2-2, with a possible D match to TRBD2 (6 bases). Germline V CDR1 and CDR2: SGDLS, YYNGEE. The CDR3 runs to 15 residues. V lost 2 bases to trimming and J lost 3 bases, with 11 bases between them.

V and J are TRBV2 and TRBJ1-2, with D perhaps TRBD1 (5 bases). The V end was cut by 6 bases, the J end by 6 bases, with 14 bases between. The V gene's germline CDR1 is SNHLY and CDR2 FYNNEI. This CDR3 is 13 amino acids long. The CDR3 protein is CASRPDREHGYTF. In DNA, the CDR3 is TGTGCCAGCAGGCCCGACAGAGAACATGGCTACACCTTC.

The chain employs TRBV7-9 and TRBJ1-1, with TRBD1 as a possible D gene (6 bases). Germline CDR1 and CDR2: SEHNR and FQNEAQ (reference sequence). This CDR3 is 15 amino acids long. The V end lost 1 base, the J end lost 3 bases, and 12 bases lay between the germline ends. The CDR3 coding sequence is TGTGCCAGCAGCTTAGGGACCAGGGGAGACACTGAAGCTTTCTTT. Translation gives CASSLGTRGDTEAFF.

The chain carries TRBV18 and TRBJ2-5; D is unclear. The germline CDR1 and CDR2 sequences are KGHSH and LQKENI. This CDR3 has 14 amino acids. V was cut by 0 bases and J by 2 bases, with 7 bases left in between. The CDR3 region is CASSPPFRQETQYF. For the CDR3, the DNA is TGTGCCAGCTCACCACCGTTCCGTCAAGAGACCCAGTACTTC.

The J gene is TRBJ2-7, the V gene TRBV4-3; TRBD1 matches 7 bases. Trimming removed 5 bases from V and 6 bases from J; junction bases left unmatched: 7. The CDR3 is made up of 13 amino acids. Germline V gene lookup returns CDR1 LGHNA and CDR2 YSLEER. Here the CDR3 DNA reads TGCGCCAGCAGCGCCCTCGACAGGGCCGAGCAGTACTTC. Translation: CASSALDRAEQYF.

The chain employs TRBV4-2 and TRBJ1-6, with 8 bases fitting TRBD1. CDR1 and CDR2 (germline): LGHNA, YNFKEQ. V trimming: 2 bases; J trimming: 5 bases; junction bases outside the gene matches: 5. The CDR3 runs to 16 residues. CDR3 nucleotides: TGTGCCAGCAGCCAACATACAGGGGGGGATAATTCACCCCTCCACTTT. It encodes CASSQHTGGDNSPLHF.

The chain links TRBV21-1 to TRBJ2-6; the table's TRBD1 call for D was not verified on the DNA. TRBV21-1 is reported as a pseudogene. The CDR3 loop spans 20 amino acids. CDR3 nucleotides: TGTGCCAGCAGCCGCCGGGACAGGGGGCTACCCGCCTCTGGGGCCAACGTCCTGACTTTC. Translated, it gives CASSRRDRGLPASGANVLTF.

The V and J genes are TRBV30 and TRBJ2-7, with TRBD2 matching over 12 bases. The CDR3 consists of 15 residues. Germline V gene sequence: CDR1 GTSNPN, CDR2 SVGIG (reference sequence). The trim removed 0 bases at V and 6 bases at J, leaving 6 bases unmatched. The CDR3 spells CAWSVWTSGTGEQYF. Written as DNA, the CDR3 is TGTGCCTGGAGTGTATGGACTAGCGGGACTGGCGAGCAGTACTTC. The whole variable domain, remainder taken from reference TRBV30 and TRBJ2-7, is SQTIHQWPATLVQPVGSPLSLECTVEGTSNPNLYWYRQAAGRGLQLLFYSVGIGQISSEVPQNLSASRPQDRQFILSSKKLLLSDSGFYLCAWSVWTSGTGEQYFGPGTRLTVT.

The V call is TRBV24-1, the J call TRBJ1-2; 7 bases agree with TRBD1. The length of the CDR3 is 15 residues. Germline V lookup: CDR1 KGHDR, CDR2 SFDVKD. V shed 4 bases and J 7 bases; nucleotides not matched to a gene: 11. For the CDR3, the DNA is TGTGCCACCAGTGACTCCGGACAGGCCAGGTTTGGCTACACCTTC. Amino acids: CATSDSGQARFGYTF.

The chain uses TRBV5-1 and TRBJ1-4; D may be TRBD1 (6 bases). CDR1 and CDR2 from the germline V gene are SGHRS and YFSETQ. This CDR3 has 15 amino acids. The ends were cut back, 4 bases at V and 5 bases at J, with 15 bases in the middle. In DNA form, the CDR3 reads TGCGCCAGCAGCACCTCCGGGACATCGAATGAAAAACTGTTTTTT. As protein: CASSTSGTSNEKLFF.

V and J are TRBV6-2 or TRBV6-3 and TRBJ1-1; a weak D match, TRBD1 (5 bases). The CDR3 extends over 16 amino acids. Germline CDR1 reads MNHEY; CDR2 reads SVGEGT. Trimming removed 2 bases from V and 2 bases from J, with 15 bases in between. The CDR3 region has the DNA TGTGCCAGCAGTTACCCAGAGGGGAGGGGAAACACTGAAGCTTTCTTT. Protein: CASSYPEGRGNTEAFF.

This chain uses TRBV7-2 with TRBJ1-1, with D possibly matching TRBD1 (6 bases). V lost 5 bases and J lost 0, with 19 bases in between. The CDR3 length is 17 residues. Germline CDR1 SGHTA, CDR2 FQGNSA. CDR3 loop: CASSLRDTWDLNTEAFF. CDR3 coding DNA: TGTGCCAGCAGCCTAAGGGACACCTGGGATTTGAACACTGAAGCTTTCTTT.